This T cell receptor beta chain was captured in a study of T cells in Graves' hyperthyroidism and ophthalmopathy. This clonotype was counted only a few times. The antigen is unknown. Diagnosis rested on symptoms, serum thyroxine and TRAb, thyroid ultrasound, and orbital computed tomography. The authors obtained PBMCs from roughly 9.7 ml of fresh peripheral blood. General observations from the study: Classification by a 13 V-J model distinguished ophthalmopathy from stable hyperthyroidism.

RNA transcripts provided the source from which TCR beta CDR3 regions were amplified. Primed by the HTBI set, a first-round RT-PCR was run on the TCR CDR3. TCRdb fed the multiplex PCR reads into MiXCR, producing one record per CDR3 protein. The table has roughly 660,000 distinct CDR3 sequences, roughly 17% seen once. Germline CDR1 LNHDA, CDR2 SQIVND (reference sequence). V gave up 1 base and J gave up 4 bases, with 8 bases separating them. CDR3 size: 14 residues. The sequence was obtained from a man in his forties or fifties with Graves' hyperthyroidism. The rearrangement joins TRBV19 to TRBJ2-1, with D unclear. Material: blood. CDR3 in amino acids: CASSIVALYNEQFF. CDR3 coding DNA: TGTGCCAGTAGTATAGTTGCGTTGTACAATGAGCAGTTCTTC.